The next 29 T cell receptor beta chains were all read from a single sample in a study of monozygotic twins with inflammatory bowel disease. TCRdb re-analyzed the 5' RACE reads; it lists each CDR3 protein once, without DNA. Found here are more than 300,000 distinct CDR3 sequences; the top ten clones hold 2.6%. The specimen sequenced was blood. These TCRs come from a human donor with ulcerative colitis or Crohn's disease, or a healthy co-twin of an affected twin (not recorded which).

The CDR3 spells CASSHRTGYGYTF. The chain employs TRBV5-1 and TRBJ1-2; the TCRdb call, TRBD1, lacks DNA for checking. The CDR3 consists of 13 residues. Germline values: CDR1 SGHRS, CDR2 YFSETQ.

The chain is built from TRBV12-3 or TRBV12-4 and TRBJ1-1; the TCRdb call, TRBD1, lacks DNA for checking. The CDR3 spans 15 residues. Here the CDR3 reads CASSFSIGANTEAFF.

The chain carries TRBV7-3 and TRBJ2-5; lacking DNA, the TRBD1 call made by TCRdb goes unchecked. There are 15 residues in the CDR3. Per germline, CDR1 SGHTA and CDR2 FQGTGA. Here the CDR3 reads CASSPQTGKQETQYF.

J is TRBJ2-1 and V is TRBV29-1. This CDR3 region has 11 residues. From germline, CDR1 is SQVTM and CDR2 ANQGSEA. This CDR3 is CSVDPTGEQFF.

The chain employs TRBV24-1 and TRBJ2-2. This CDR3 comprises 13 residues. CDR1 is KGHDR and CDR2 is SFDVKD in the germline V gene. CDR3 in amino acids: CATSDLITGELFF.

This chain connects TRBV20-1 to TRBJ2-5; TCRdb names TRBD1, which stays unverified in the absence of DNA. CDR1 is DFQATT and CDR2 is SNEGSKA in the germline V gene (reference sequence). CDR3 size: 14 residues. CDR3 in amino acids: CSARDPTGKETQYF.

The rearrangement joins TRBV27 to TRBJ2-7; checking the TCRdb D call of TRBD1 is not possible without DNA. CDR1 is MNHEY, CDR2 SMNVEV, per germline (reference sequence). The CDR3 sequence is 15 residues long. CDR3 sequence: CASTPGAGESYEQYF.

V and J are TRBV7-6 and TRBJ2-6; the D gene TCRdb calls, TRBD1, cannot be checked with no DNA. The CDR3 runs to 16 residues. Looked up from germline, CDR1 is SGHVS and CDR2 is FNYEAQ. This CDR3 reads CASSLVSRSGANVLTF.

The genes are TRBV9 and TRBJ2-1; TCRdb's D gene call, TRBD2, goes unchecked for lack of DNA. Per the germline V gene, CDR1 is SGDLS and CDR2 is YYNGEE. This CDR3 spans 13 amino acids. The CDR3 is CASSVLADNEQFF. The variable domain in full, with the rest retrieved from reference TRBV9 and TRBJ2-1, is DSGVTQTPKHLITATGQRVTLRCSPRSGDLSVYWYQQSLDQGLQFLIQYYNGEERAKGNILERFSAQQFPDLHSELNLSSLELGDSALYFCASSVLADNEQFFGPGTRLTVL.

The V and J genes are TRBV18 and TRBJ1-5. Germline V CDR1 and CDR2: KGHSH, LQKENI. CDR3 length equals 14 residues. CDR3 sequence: CASSSTHSNQPQHF.

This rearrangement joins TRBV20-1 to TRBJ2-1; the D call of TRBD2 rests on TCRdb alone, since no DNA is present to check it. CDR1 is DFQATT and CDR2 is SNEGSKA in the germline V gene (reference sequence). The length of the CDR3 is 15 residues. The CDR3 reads CSAREGLSPYNEQFF.

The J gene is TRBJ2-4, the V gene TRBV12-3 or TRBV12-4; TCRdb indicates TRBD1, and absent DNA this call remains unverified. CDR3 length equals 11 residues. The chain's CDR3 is CASTLENIQYF.

The CDR3 loop is CASSPDSGSYNSPLHF. V usage is TRBV5-1 and J usage is TRBJ1-6; TCRdb gives TRBD1 as the D gene, but with no DNA this cannot be confirmed. The germline CDR1 and CDR2 sequences are SGHRS and YFSETQ. The CDR3 covers 16 residues.

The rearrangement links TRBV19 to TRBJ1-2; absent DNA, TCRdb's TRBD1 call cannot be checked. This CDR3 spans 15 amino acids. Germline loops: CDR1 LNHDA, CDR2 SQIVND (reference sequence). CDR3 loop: CASSATGYGSYGYTF.

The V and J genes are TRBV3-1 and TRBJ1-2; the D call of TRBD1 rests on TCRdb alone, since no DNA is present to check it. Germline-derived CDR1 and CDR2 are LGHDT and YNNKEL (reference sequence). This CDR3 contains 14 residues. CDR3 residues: CASSHLRQSDGYTF.

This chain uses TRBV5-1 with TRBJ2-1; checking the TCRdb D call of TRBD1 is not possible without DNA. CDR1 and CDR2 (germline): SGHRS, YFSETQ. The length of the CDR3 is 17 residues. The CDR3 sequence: CASSLGADRWTIHEQFF.

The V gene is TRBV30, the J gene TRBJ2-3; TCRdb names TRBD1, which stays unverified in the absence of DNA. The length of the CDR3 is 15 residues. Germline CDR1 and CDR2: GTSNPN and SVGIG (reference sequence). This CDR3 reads CAWRDSGKGIDTQYF. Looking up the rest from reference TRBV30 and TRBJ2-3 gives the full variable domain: SQTIHQWPATLVQPVGSPLSLECTVEGTSNPNLYWYRQAAGRGLQLLFYSVGIGQISSEVPQNLSASRPQDRQFILSSKKLLLSDSGFYLCAWRDSGKGIDTQYFGPGTRLTVL.

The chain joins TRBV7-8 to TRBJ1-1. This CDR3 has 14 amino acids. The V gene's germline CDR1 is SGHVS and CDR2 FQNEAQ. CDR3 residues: CASSLRVVNTEAFF. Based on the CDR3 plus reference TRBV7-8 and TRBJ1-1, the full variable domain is GAGVSQSPRYKVAKRGQDVALRCDPISGHVSLFWYQQALGQGPEFLTYFQNEAQLDKSGLPSDRFFAERPEGSVSTLKIQRTQQEDSAVYLCASSLRVVNTEAFFGQGTRLTVV.

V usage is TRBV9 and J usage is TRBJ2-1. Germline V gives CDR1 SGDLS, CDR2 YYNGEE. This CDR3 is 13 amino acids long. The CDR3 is CASSVVNGIEQFF.

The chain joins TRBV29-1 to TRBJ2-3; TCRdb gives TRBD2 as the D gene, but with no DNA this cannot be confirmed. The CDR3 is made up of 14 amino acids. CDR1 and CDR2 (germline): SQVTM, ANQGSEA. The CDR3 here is CSADRGYPTDTQYF.

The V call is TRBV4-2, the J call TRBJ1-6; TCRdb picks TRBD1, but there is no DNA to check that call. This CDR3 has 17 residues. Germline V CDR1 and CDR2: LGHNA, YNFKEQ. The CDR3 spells CASSPVLSGARDSPLHF.

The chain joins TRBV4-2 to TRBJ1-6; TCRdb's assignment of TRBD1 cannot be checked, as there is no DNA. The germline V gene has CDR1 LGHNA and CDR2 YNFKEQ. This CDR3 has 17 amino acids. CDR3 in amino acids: CASSLFSGTDYNSPLHF.

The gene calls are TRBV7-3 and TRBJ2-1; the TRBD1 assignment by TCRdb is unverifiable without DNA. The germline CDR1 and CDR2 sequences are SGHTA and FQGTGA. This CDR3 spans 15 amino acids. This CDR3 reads CASSPQRGLNNEQFF.

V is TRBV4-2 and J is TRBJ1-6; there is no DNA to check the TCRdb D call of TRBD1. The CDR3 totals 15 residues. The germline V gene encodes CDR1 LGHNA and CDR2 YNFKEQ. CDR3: CATSRTQGYSSPLHF.

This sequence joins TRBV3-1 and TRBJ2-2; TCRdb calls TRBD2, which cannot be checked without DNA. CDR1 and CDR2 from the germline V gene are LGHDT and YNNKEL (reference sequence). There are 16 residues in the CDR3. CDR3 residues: CASSHVAGANTGELFF.

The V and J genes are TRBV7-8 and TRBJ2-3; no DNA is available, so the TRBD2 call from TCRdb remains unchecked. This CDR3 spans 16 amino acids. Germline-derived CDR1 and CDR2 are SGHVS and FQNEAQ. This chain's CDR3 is CASSSRTVYLTDTQYF.

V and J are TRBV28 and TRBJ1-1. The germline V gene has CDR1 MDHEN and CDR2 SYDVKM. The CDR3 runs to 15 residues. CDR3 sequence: CASSLTVGMNTEAFF. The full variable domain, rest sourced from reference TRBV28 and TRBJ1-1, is DVKVTQSSRYLVKRTGEKVFLECVQDMDHENMFWYRQDPGLGLRLIYFSYDVKMKEKGDIPEGYSVSREKKERFSLILESASTNQTSMYLCASSLTVGMNTEAFFGQGTRLTVV.

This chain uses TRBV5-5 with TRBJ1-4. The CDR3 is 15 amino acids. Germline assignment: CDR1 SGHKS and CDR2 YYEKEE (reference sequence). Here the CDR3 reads CASSLMTEINEKLFF.

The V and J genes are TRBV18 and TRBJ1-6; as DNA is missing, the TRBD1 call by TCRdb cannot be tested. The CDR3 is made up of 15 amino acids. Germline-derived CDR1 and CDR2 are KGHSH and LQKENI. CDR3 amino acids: CASSPAGRQGSPLHF.